These 21 T cell receptor beta chains were sequenced from one sample in a study of blood T cell repertoires in COVID-19. The assay was immunoSEQ multiplex PCR, and TCRdb's table has in-frame clones only and misses some. The table lists approximately 440,000 clones, around 88% of them singletons, with 10% to 15% in the top ten. Sequencing was done on a sample of peripheral blood. Receptors originate from a woman aged 45-60 years with COVID-19, enrolled during active disease.

The chain has TRBV19 and TRBJ2-1; the match to TRBD2 covers 16 bases. CDR1 is LNHDA, CDR2 SQIVND, per germline (reference sequence). The trim removed 3 bases at V and 7 bases at J, leaving 6 bases unmatched. This CDR3 is built from 17 residues. The CDR3 nucleotides read TGTGCCAGTAGTATCATGGGACTAGCGGGGGGGCCGAATGAGCAGTTCTTC. Its translation: CASSIMGLAGGPNEQFF.

The rearrangement joins TRBV1 to TRBJ2-6; the table's D call TRBD2 went unverified against the DNA. TRBV1 is described as a pseudogene. The CDR3 is made up of 19 amino acids. The CDR3 nucleotides read TGCACCAGCAGCAGGAGTTCGGAAGTGACGAGCTCTGGGGCCAACGTCCTGACTTTC. Translated, it gives CTSSRSSEVTSSGANVLTF.

CDR3 nucleotides: TGTGCCAGCTCACCAATCCCAGGGGAAGAGACCCAGTACTTC. It translates to CASSPIPGEETQYF. V gene TRBV18 combines with J gene TRBJ2-5; perhaps TRBD1 as D (6 bases). The CDR3 runs to 14 residues. Deletions cut 2 bases from V and 3 bases from J, with 10 bases between. Looked up from germline, CDR1 is KGHSH and CDR2 is LQKENI.

This chain links TRBV2 with TRBJ2-3; 7 positions match TRBD1. CDR1 and CDR2 (germline): SNHLY, FYNNEI. There are 15 residues in the CDR3. Losses at the gene ends were 9 bases for V and 2 bases for J; bases not matched to a gene: 11. CDR3: CARESVDRATDTQYF. CDR3 sequence (DNA): TGTGCCAGGGAATCCGTCGACAGGGCCACAGATACGCAGTATTTT. Full variable domain (outside the CDR3, taken from reference TRBV2 and TRBJ2-3): EPEVTQTPSHQVTQMGQEVILRCVPISNHLYFYWYRQILGQKVEFLVSFYNNEISEKSEIFDDQFSVERPDGSNFTLKIRSTKLEDSAMYFCARESVDRATDTQYFGPGTRLTVL.

The J gene is TRBJ1-5, the V gene TRBV10-3; D is uncertain. The CDR3 runs 14 residues. The V end lost 2 bases, the J end lost 6 bases, and 11 bases lay between the germline ends. In germline, CDR1 is ENHRY, CDR2 SYGVKD. The CDR3 region has the DNA TGTGCCATCAGTGAGGGTACGGGAGGTCAGCCCCAGCATTTT. This sequence encodes CAISEGTGGQPQHF.

The chain is built from TRBV7-2 and TRBJ1-5; 8 bases are a match to TRBD1. With 4 bases clipped from V and 6 bases from J, the junction kept 5 bases outside the gene matches. The CDR3 has 14 residues. Germline V lookup: CDR1 SGHTA, CDR2 FQGNSA. This chain's CDR3 is CASSSRQGIQPQHF. Here the CDR3 DNA reads TGTGCCAGCAGCTCCCGACAGGGGATTCAGCCCCAGCATTTT. Supplemented by reference TRBV7-2 and TRBJ1-5, the full variable domain reads GAGVSQSPSNKVTEKGKDVELRCDPISGHTALYWYRQSLGQGLEFLIYFQGNSAPDKSGLPSDRFSAERTGGSVSTLTIQRTQQEDSAVYLCASSSRQGIQPQHFGDGTRLSIL.

The V call is TRBV7-8, the J call TRBJ1-5; D is ambiguous. The V and J ends lost 3 bases and 5 bases respectively, with 14 bases between them. From germline, CDR1 is SGHVS and CDR2 FQNEAQ. The length of the CDR3 is 15 residues. The CDR3 DNA sequence: TGTGCCAGCAGCTTTCGGTTGGGAGAGCATCAGCCCCAGCATTTT. Amino acids: CASSFRLGEHQPQHF.

This clone has only a few counts. The genes are TRBV2 and TRBJ1-1; maybe TRBD1 (6 bases). Trimming stripped 7 bases from V and 5 bases from J, with 17 bases between. CDR3 length: 14 amino acids. Germline V lookup: CDR1 SNHLY, CDR2 FYNNEI. The CDR3 here is CASKETGAWTEAFF. The CDR3 DNA reads TGTGCCAGCAAGGAGACAGGTGCTTGGACTGAAGCTTTCTTT.

V usage is TRBV3-1 (or the pseudogene TRBV3-2) and J usage is TRBJ1-2; the D gene is possibly TRBD1 (5 bases). CDR3 length: 13 amino acids. CDR1 and CDR2 (germline): LGHDT, YNNKEL (reference sequence). V was pared by 9 bases and J by 10 bases, with 21 bases between. Here the CDR3 reads CASSVLKGRDYTF. CDR3 in DNA: TGTGCCAGTAGCGTCCTGAAGGGGCGAGACTACACCTTC.

This chain connects TRBV11-3 to TRBJ1-1; D is possibly TRBD1 (5 bases). V was trimmed by 1 base and J by 5 bases, leaving 17 bases between them. The germline V gene encodes CDR1 SGHNT and CDR2 YENEEA. The CDR3 is made up of 16 amino acids. CDR3 protein: CASSLVMGPYGTEAFF. In DNA form, the CDR3 reads TGTGCCAGCAGCTTAGTAATGGGGCCTTACGGAACTGAAGCTTTCTTT.

CDR3 coding DNA: TGTGCCAGCATCGAAACGGGGGGTGACAGTTTCAACACTGAAGCTTTCTTT. It yields the protein CASIETGGDSFNTEAFF. J is TRBJ1-1 and V is TRBV7-9; perhaps TRBD1 as D (5 bases). Germline V gives CDR1 SEHNR, CDR2 FQNEAQ (reference sequence). The V gene lost 7 bases and the J gene lost 2 bases, with 23 bases spanning the gap. This CDR3 has 17 residues.

This chain uses TRBV6-5 with TRBJ1-2; D call uncertain. Per germline, CDR1 MNHEY and CDR2 SVGAGI. The germline V and J ends were trimmed by 6 bases and 5 bases, with 7 bases remaining between them. The CDR3 covers 11 residues. CDR3 DNA: TGTGCCAGCAGGTATCTGTATGGCTACACCTTC. Translation: CASRYLYGYTF.

This clone was recorded a few times. The rearrangement joins TRBV27 to TRBJ2-7, with D possibly being TRBD1 (6 bases). In germline, CDR1 is MNHEY, CDR2 SMNVEV (reference sequence). The CDR3 loop spans 13 amino acids. The germline V and J ends were trimmed by 3 bases and 5 bases, with 11 bases remaining between them. The CDR3, as DNA: TGTGCCAGCAGTTTTTTCAGGGGAGACGAGCAGTACTTC. This sequence encodes CASSFFRGDEQYF.

The chain is built from TRBV2 and TRBJ1-2, with 7 bases fitting TRBD1. This CDR3 contains 15 residues. Germline V CDR1 and CDR2: SNHLY, FYNNEI. The V and J ends lost 1 base and 8 bases, in that order; junction bases with no gene match: 10. CDR3 in DNA: TGTGCCAGCAGTGAAGAAAGGGGGCTCTTTCAGGGCTACACCTTC. Protein product: CASSEERGLFQGYTF.

This chain uses TRBV10-3 with TRBJ1-1; weak D call: TRBD1 (5 bases). Trimming took 5 bases from V and 1 from J, leaving 11 bases between them. CDR1 is ENHRY, CDR2 SYGVKD, per germline. The CDR3 runs 14 residues. This CDR3 is CAISPQGSNTEAFF. In DNA, the CDR3 is TGTGCCATCAGTCCCCAGGGATCGAACACTGAAGCTTTCTTT.

The chain couples TRBV11-2 to TRBJ1-3, with 10 bases fitting TRBD1. The ends lost 3 bases at V and 1 base at J; junction bases unmatched: 6. Germline CDR1 is SGHAT and CDR2 is FQNNGV. CDR3 size: 17 residues. Here the CDR3 reads CASSFRTGGDSGNTIYF. The CDR3 nucleotides read TGTGCCAGCAGCTTCCGGACAGGGGGGGATTCTGGAAACACCATATATTTT.

With regard to this clone: This sequence may be a read error, since a much larger clone differs from it by one base. J is TRBJ2-7 and V is TRBV5-6; no reliable D call. Germline assignment: CDR1 SGHDT and CDR2 YYEEEE. V shed 4 bases and J shed 0 bases, with 5 bases lying between them. CDR3 length equals 12 residues. Here the CDR3 reads CASSPGSYEQYF. The CDR3 coding sequence is TGTGCCAGCAGCCCCGGCTCCTACGAGCAGTACTTC.

This rearrangement joins TRBV9 to TRBJ2-1; possible D gene TRBD2, 6 bases. CDR3 length equals 18 residues. The germline V gene encodes CDR1 SGDLS and CDR2 YYNGEE. The V and J ends lost 0 bases and 0 bases respectively, with 16 bases between them. CDR3 protein: CASSVVGRGYSSYNEQFF. The CDR3 DNA reads TGTGCCAGCAGCGTAGTAGGCCGGGGGTATAGCTCCTACAATGAGCAGTTCTTC.

The chain is built from TRBV25-1 and TRBJ2-2; 8 nucleotides agree with TRBD1. Germline V gene data show CDR1 as MGHDK and CDR2 as SYGVNS. The length of the CDR3 is 15 residues. V shed 5 bases and J 6 bases; nucleotides not matched to a gene: 8. As DNA, the CDR3 is TGTGCCAGCAGTCAGGCAGGGGGCTATCCCGGGGAGCTGTTTTTT. It yields the protein CASSQAGGYPGELFF.

The chain joins TRBV9 to TRBJ2-1, with TRBD2 matching 11 bases. The germline gives CDR1 SGDLS, CDR2 YYNGEE. V dropped 0 bases and J dropped 7; count of bases not matched to a gene: 6. The CDR3 sequence is 16 residues long. The CDR3 region has the DNA TGTGCCAGCAGCGTAGACCGGCTAGCGGGGGGTAATGAGCAGTTCTTC. This sequence encodes CASSVDRLAGGNEQFF.

This chain joins TRBV2 and TRBJ2-1; D remains ambiguous. V lost 5 bases, J lost 9 bases, and 23 bases lay in between. Per germline, CDR1 SNHLY and CDR2 FYNNEI. This CDR3 has 16 residues. The CDR3 protein is CASSYIIDILRSEQFF. The CDR3 DNA is TGTGCCAGCAGTTATATTATCGACATTTTGCGAAGTGAGCAGTTCTTC.